The clone carrying this TCR beta chain was counted between two and nine times. The antigen is unknown. The data were obtained in a study of T cell repertoires in cytomegalovirus infection. About the study: In public TCR beta signatures, there were indications of both CMV infection and matching HLA type.

V was clipped by 5 bases and J by 5 bases, with 21 bases between them. The CDR3 runs to 16 residues. Per the germline V gene, CDR1 is MDHEN and CDR2 is SYDVKM. Each CDR3 protein is one row after TCRdb ran MiXCR on the reads. The profile shows 180,000 or so distinct CDR3 sequences, approximately 18% of them singletons. Study-wide results and limits: Predominance within the ex vivo response was attributable to HLA-C-restricted CMV-specific TCR beta clonotypes.

The chain joins TRBV28 to TRBJ1-2; D might be TRBD1 (6 bases). The sequencing input was CD8+ T cells from PBMCs. The TCR originated in a human donor in good health (CMV status not recorded). Some clones in this sample may be carry-over from other donors' samples. Here the CDR3 DNA reads TGTGCCAGCAGTCTCCTTACAGGGTCAGTTAGGTATGGCTACACCTTC. Encoded protein: CASSLLTGSVRYGYTF.